Listed below are T cell receptor beta chains from one sample, sequenced in a study of shared clonotypes between healthy human individuals. Libraries were prepared by immunoSEQ multiplex PCR; TCRdb keeps only in-frame clonotypes and omits some of them. The data show around 510,000 clones, roughly 79% seen once. Sequencing used PBMCs. All receptors derive from a woman aged 40 to 50 in good health. Some clones in this sample may be carry-over from other donors' samples. Each CDR3 is given with its conserved first and last residue. D genes are given only for firm matches. Size tells how often a clone was seen (once, few, many) or the class of an expanded clone, and some rows leave it out.

>TRBJ2-4|few|TRBV6-1|-
CASSPGTRANIQYF
TGTGCCAGCAGTCCCGGGACACGCGCAAACATTCAGTACTTC
>TRBJ2-3|-|TRBV10-3|-
CAISGGSSTDTQYF
TGTGCCATCAGTGGGGGATCTAGCACAGATACGCAGTATTTT
>TRBJ2-1|-|TRBV9|TRBD2
CASSVGTSASSYNEQFF
TGTGCCAGCAGCGTTGGGACTAGCGCGAGCTCCTACAATGAGCAGTTCTTC
>TRBJ1-3|-|TRBV6-5|-
CASSSTGNTIYF
TGTGCCAGCAGCTCCACAGGAAACACCATATATTTT
>TRBJ2-3|-|TRBV7-3|-
CASSLRLRTDTQYF
TGTGCCAGCAGCCTCAGACTGCGCACAGATACGCAGTATTTT
>TRBJ2-7|-|TRBV7-3|-
CASSLGRASDEQYF
TGTGCCAGCAGCTTGGGCAGAGCTTCGGACGAGCAGTACTTC
>TRBJ2-1|-|TRBV4-2|TRBD2
CASSQEGTSGHNEQFF
TGTGCCAGCAGCCAAGAGGGGACTAGCGGACACAATGAGCAGTTCTTC
>TRBJ1-2|-|TRBV20-1|TRBD1
CGGQANYGYTF
TGCGGGGGACAGGCAAACTATGGCTACACCTTC
>TRBJ1-1|few|TRBV20-1|TRBD1
CSAPGQIEAFF
TGCAGTGCACCGGGACAGATTGAAGCTTTCTTT
>TRBJ1-1|-|TRBV21-1|-
CASSPNRRDRRLNTEAFF
TGTGCCAGCAGCCCGAACCGGAGGGACAGGAGATTGAACACTGAAGCTTTCTTT
>TRBJ2-1|-|TRBV9|-
CASSVASSYNEQFF
TGTGCCAGCAGCGTAGCCAGCTCCTACAATGAGCAGTTCTTC
>TRBJ2-6|few|TRBV15|TRBD1
CATSEPGQGAPGANVLTF
TGTGCCACCAGCGAACCGGGACAGGGGGCTCCTGGGGCCAACGTCCTGACTTTC
>TRBJ2-5|-|TRBV5-6|-
CASSLSAKLGQQETQYF
TGTGCCAGCAGCTTGTCTGCCAAACTAGGGCAACAAGAGACCCAGTACTTC
>TRBJ2-2|few|TRBV7-2|TRBD1
CASRPGTGFPGELFF
TGTGCCAGCAGGCCAGGGACAGGGTTTCCGGGGGAGCTGTTTTTT
>TRBJ1-5|few|TRBV7-8|-
CASSGSRQGPQHF
TGTGCCAGCAGCGGAAGTCGGCAGGGGCCCCAGCATTTT
>TRBJ2-7|-|TRBV30|-
CAWNKQVDLDEQYF
TGTGCCTGGAATAAACAGGTCGATTTAGACGAGCAGTACTTC
>TRBJ1-1|-|TRBV11-2|-
CASSFGDNTEAFF
TGTGCCAGCAGCTTTGGGGATAACACTGAAGCTTTCTTT
>TRBJ1-2|-|TRBV2|-
CASKFQGLNYGYTF
TGTGCCAGCAAATTTCAGGGGCTGAACTATGGCTACACCTTC
>TRBJ1-2|-|TRBV7-3|-
CASSSLDAYGYTF
TGTGCCAGCAGTTCCCTTGACGCATATGGCTACACCTTC
>TRBJ2-2|-|TRBV7-2|-
CASSPLLGGSNTGELFF
TGTGCCAGCAGCCCCCTCTTGGGCGGGTCGAACACCGGGGAGCTGTTTTTT
>TRBJ1-6|-|TRBV30|TRBD1
CAWSRQGGGSPLHF
TGTGCCTGGAGTCGACAGGGAGGTGGTTCACCCCTCCACTTT
>TRBJ2-7|-|TRBV2|-
CASSSGRNSYEQYF
TGTGCCAGCAGCTCGGGACGGAACTCCTACGAGCAGTACTTC
>TRBJ1-1|-|TRBV19|-
CASSTGPAEAFF
TGTGCCAGTAGTACGGGACCAGCTGAAGCTTTCTTT
>TRBJ2-1|once|TRBV7-2|TRBD2
CASSPRGPSGNEQFF
TGTGCCAGCAGCCCGAGGGGACCTAGCGGCAATGAGCAGTTCTTC
>TRBJ1-1|-|TRBV7-9|-
CASRENKGMNTEAFF
TGTGCCAGCAGAGAGAATAAGGGGATGAACACTGAAGCTTTCTTT
>TRBJ1-5|-|TRBV6-6|TRBD1
CASSRQGGQPQHF
TGTGCCAGCAGCAGACAGGGAGGTCAGCCCCAGCATTTT
>TRBJ2-7|-|TRBV2|-
CASSWSGDGYEQYF
TGTGCCAGCAGCTGGAGTGGGGACGGCTACGAGCAGTACTTC
>TRBJ2-6|-|TRBV18|TRBD1
CASSSDSGTGLSGANVLTF
TGTGCCAGCTCATCGGACTCCGGGACAGGCCTCTCTGGGGCCAACGTCCTGACTTTC
>TRBJ2-2|-|TRBV4-2|-
CASSHRGTGTGELFF
TGTGCCAGCAGCCATCGCGGGACGGGCACCGGGGAGCTGTTTTTT
>TRBJ1-1|few|TRBV5-4|-
CASTGSGDMNTEAFF
TGTGCCAGCACCGGATCTGGCGACATGAACACTGAAGCTTTCTTT
>TRBJ2-5|-|TRBV9|-
CASSVVNQETQYF
TGTGCCAGCAGCGTAGTCAACCAAGAGACCCAGTACTTC
>TRBJ2-7|-|TRBV5-1|-
CASSLSGHNGDEQYF
TGCGCCAGCAGCTTGTCGGGGCATAACGGGGACGAGCAGTACTTC
>TRBJ2-2|-|TRBV30|-
CAWAGTAFSGELFF
TGTGCCTGGGCCGGGACCGCCTTCTCCGGGGAGCTGTTTTTT
>TRBJ2-1|-|TRBV20-1|-
CSATRNEQFF
TGCAGTGCAACCCGCAATGAGCAGTTCTTC
>TRBJ2-2|-|TRBV19|-
CASSIGLANTGELFF
TGTGCCAGTAGTATAGGGCTCGCGAACACCGGGGAGCTGTTTTTT
>TRBJ2-2|-|TRBV30|-
CAWTGLSNTGELFF
TGTGCCTGGACGGGACTTTCGAACACCGGGGAGCTGTTTTTT
>TRBJ2-5|-|TRBV9|-
CASSVGAAEETQYF
TGTGCCAGCAGCGTAGGTGCAGCCGAAGAGACCCAGTACTTC
>TRBJ2-7|-|TRBV30|TRBD1
CAWEDRTKPYEQYF
TGTGCCTGGGAGGACAGGACGAAACCCTACGAGCAGTACTTC
>TRBJ1-5|-|TRBV21-1|-
CASSIRIYSNQPQHF
TGTGCCAGCAGCATTCGGATTTATAGCAATCAGCCCCAGCATTTT
>TRBJ2-1|-|TRBV29-1|TRBD2
CSVGRGSGRYEQFF
TGCAGCGTGGGAAGGGGTAGCGGGAGATATGAGCAGTTCTTC
>TRBJ2-7|-|TRBV5-1|-
CASSLIAPTYEQYF
TGCGCCAGCAGCTTAATTGCTCCTACCTACGAGCAGTACTTC
>TRBJ2-3|few|TRBV14|TRBD2
CASSQEPGTSGRTDTQYF
TGTGCCAGCAGCCAAGAACCAGGGACTAGCGGGAGGACAGATACGCAGTATTTT
>TRBJ2-1|-|TRBV19|TRBD2
CASTVRTSIGEQFF
TGTGCCAGTACCGTCCGGACTAGTATTGGTGAGCAGTTCTTC